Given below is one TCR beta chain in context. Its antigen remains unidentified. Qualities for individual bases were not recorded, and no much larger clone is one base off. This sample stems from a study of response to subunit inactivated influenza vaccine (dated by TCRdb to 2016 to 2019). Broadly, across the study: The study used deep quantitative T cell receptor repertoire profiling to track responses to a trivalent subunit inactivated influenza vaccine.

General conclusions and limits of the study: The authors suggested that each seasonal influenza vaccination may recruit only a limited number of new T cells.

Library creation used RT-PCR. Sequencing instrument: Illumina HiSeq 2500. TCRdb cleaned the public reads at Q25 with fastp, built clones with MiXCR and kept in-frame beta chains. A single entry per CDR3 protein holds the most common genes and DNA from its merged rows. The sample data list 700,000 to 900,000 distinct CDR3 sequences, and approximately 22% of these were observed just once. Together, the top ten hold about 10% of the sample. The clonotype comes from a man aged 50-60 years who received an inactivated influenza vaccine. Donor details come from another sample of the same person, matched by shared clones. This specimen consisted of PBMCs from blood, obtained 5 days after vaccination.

DNA sequence: TGCGCCAGCAGCTTGGTGTTACCTGCCTCCTACAATGAGCAGTTCTTC. Translated, this is CASSLVLPASYNEQFF. This receptor chain uses TRBV5-1 and TRBJ2-1; no D gene is confidently identified. Its CDR3 holds 16 amino acids, cysteine through phenylalanine. The read is trimmed to its CDR3 DNA, 48 bases read in frame from base 1. CDR1 and CDR2 were assigned from the germline V gene as SGHRS and YFSETQ. V loses 0 bases, J loses 0 bases, and the germline ends lie 10 bases apart. With all but the CDR3 taken from the reference TRBV5-1 and TRBJ2-1 genes, the full variable domain is: KAGVTQTPRYLIKTRGQQVTLSCSPISGHRSVSWYQQTPGQGLQFLFEYFSETQRNKGNFPGRFSGRQFSNSRSEMNVSTLELGDSALYLCASSLVLPASYNEQFFGPGTRLTVL.